Below are 30 T cell receptor beta chains sequenced from a single sample in a study of blood T cell repertoires in COVID-19. The table came from immunoSEQ multiplex PCR; TCRdb's copy has only in-frame clones and leaves some out. Of 200,000 or so clones detected, about nine tenths appear once; the ten largest clones hold around 5.7%. The sample comprised peripheral blood. These receptor sequences come from a man of 80 years or more with acute or convalescent COVID-19.

DNA of the CDR3: TGTGCCAGCAAAAACCGAGTACAGGGGGGCTATGGCTACACCTTC. This codes for CASKNRVQGGYGYTF. This chain uses TRBV28 with TRBJ1-2; TRBD1 matches at 8 bases. V was pared by 7 bases and J by 4 bases, with 11 bases of the junction left unmatched. There are 15 residues in the CDR3. Germline V gene lookup returns CDR1 MDHEN and CDR2 SYDVKM.

The rearrangement links TRBV28 to TRBJ2-7, with 12 positions matching TRBD2. CDR3 length: 14 residues. CDR1 and CDR2 (germline): MDHEN, SYDVKM. Trimming removed 8 bases from V and 4 bases from J; junction bases left unmatched: 6. The CDR3 nucleotides are TGTGCCAGCGAGAAGGGGACTAGCGGGTACGAGCAGTACTTC. This encodes CASEKGTSGYEQYF.

The chain combines TRBV30 with TRBJ1-2; D is unresolved. CDR1 GTSNPN and CDR2 SVGIG come from the germline V gene (reference sequence). CDR3 length equals 12 residues. The V gene lost 5 bases and the J gene lost 5 bases, with 12 bases spanning the gap. The CDR3 nucleotides are TGTGCCTGGGAGGGTAACGGATATGGCTACACCTTC. Translating it yields CAWEGNGYGYTF.

This clone was seen only once. The chain carries TRBV6-5 and TRBJ2-1; D gene uncertain. The CDR3 spans 14 residues. The germline gives CDR1 MNHEY, CDR2 SVGAGI. V lost 4 bases and J lost 6, with 13 bases in between. In nucleotides, the CDR3 is TGTGCCAGCAGTTCGCGTACCACGGTCAATGAGCAGTTCTTC. Residues: CASSSRTTVNEQFF.

The chain carries TRBV4-2 and TRBJ2-2; 11 positions match TRBD1. Germline lookup yields CDR1 LGHNA and CDR2 YNFKEQ. V lost 4 bases and J lost 7; bases outside the gene matches: 8. This CDR3 comprises 16 residues. CDR3 DNA: TGTGCCAGCAGCCCCCGGACAGGGGGCCATGTCGGGGAGCTGTTTTTT. Protein: CASSPRTGGHVGELFF.

The chain recombines TRBV5-1 with TRBJ2-2; D is undetermined. Trimming stripped 4 bases from V and 1 base from J, with 17 bases between. Germline CDR1 reads SGHRS; CDR2 reads YFSETQ. This CDR3 comprises 17 residues. CDR3 DNA sequence: TGCGCCAGCAGCCGCAACTTAAACTCGGGGAACACCGGGGAGCTGTTTTTT. It yields the protein CASSRNLNSGNTGELFF.

The V and J genes are TRBV5-1 and TRBJ1-1, with no clear D. Looked up from germline, CDR1 is SGHRS and CDR2 is YFSETQ. The V and J ends lost 0 bases and 4 bases respectively, with 13 bases between them. The length of the CDR3 is 15 residues. Here the CDR3 DNA reads TGCGCCAGCAGCTTGGGGGAGGGTGTGGGCACTGAAGCTTTCTTT. Translating it yields CASSLGEGVGTEAFF.

The chain uses TRBV5-1 and TRBJ1-6; D perhaps matches TRBD1 (5 bases). The germline V gene encodes CDR1 SGHRS and CDR2 YFSETQ. V shed 4 bases and J shed 7 bases, with 12 bases lying between them. CDR3 length equals 14 residues. CDR3 loop: CASSTDMANSPLHF. The CDR3, as DNA: TGCGCCAGCAGCACGGACATGGCCAATTCACCCCTCCACTTT.

This clone was found once. V usage is TRBV11-2 and J usage is TRBJ1-4; tentatively, D is TRBD1 (5 bases). The CDR3 is 14 amino acids. Germline CDR1 reads SGHAT; CDR2 reads FQNNGV. The V end was cut by 5 bases, the J end by 7 bases, with 14 bases between. Here the CDR3 reads CASSQQVSVEKLFF. Here the CDR3 DNA reads TGTGCCAGCAGCCAACAGGTTTCGGTTGAAAAACTGTTTTTT.

This clone was counted a few times. The chain couples TRBV28 to TRBJ2-7; perhaps TRBD1 as D (5 bases). Germline CDR1 and CDR2: MDHEN and SYDVKM. There are 15 residues in the CDR3. V lost 5 bases to trimming and J lost 1 base, with 15 bases between them. The CDR3 bases are TGTGCCAGCAGTGGTCAGGGTAGTGGGTCCTACGAGCAGTACGTC. It translates to CASSGQGSGSYEQYV.

This rearrangement joins TRBV19 to TRBJ1-1; maybe TRBD1 (5 bases). Germline CDR1 reads LNHDA; CDR2 reads SQIVND (reference sequence). V was pared by 5 bases and J by 4 bases, with 14 bases between. This CDR3 region has 14 residues. The CDR3: CASSSQGTGTEAFF. CDR3 bases: TGTGCCAGTAGTTCCCAGGGAACTGGCACTGAAGCTTTCTTT.

This chain joins TRBV5-1 and TRBJ2-5; D gene uncertain. V was cut by 2 bases and J by 4 bases, with 12 bases left in between. Germline values: CDR1 SGHRS, CDR2 YFSETQ. This CDR3 is 14 amino acids long. CDR3 DNA sequence: TGCGCCAGCAGCTTATCTGGCTCGGGAGAGACCCAGTACTTC. Its translation is CASSLSGSGETQYF.

The chain combines TRBV6-5 with TRBJ2-1; possible D gene TRBD2, 5 bases. The CDR3 loop spans 15 amino acids. Trimming cost V 0 bases and J 5 bases, with 11 bases left between them. Looked up from germline, CDR1 is MNHEY and CDR2 is SVGAGI. Here the CDR3 reads CASSYSRADHNEQFF. DNA for the CDR3: TGTGCCAGCAGTTACTCGAGAGCGGACCACAATGAGCAGTTCTTC.

This sequence joins TRBV9 and TRBJ2-2, with unresolved D. The CDR3 sequence is 14 residues long. V lost 0 bases, J lost 3 bases, and 6 bases lay in between. Germline V gene data show CDR1 as SGDLS and CDR2 as YYNGEE. DNA for the CDR3: TGTGCCAGCAGCGTAGGGCAGTACACCGGGGAGCTGTTTTTT. Its protein is CASSVGQYTGELFF.

The V and J genes are TRBV21-1 and TRBJ2-1; the tabulated D call, TRBD2, remains unverified against the DNA. TRBV21-1 constitutes a pseudogene. The CDR3 runs to 13 residues. CDR3: CASSKVKLNEQFF. The CDR3, as DNA: TGTGCCAGCAGCAAGGTTAAGCTGAATGAGCAGTTCTTC.

The chain joins TRBV6-4 to TRBJ2-3, with TRBD2 matching 14 bases. The CDR3 covers 14 residues. Trimming cost V 6 bases and J 11 bases; bases outside gene matches: 7. Germline CDR1 MRHNA, CDR2 SNTAGT. The chain's CDR3 is CASSPGLAGERQYF. The CDR3 DNA sequence: TGTGCCAGCAGCCCGGGACTAGCGGGAGAGAGGCAGTATTTT.

The V call is TRBV27, the J call TRBJ2-1; 7 nucleotides agree with TRBD1. This CDR3 spans 16 amino acids. Looked up from germline, CDR1 is MNHEY and CDR2 is SMNVEV (reference sequence). J gave up 2 bases and V 5 bases, and 9 bases lay outside the gene matches. CDR3: CASSPGRQGAYNEQFF. CDR3 in DNA: TGTGCCAGCAGTCCCGGTCGGCAGGGGGCCTACAATGAGCAGTTCTTC.

The rearrangement uses TRBV6-1 and TRBJ1-2; D is possibly TRBD1 (6 bases). The CDR3 runs 15 residues. Between the trimmed V and J ends, which lost 2 bases and 0 bases, there was a span of 10 bases. The germline gives CDR1 MNHNS, CDR2 SASEGT. CDR3 residues: CASSERGGPNYGYTF. In DNA form, the CDR3 reads TGTGCCAGCAGTGAAAGGGGGGGGCCTAACTATGGCTACACCTTC.

V is TRBV7-9 and J is TRBJ2-1, with TRBD2 matching 7 bases. Germline loops: CDR1 SEHNR, CDR2 FQNEAQ (reference sequence). This CDR3 is 14 amino acids long. J gave up 5 bases and V 2 bases, and 3 bases lay outside the gene matches. The CDR3 bases are TGTGCCAGCAGCTTAAGCGGGACTCACAATGAGCAGTTCTTC. It codes for CASSLSGTHNEQFF.

CDR3 nucleotides: TGTGCCAGCAGCGCCCGACTAGTAACAGAGACCCAGTACTTC. Translation: CASSARLVTETQYF. This chain links TRBV9 with TRBJ2-5; D perhaps matches TRBD2 (6 bases). The CDR3 totals 14 residues. V lost 3 bases, J lost 4 bases, and 13 bases lay in between. CDR1 is SGDLS, CDR2 YYNGEE, per germline.

This clone appeared a single time. The J gene is TRBJ2-2, the V gene TRBV30, with D tentatively TRBD2 (6 bases). This CDR3 is built from 14 residues. From germline, CDR1 is GTSNPN and CDR2 SVGIG (reference sequence). The V end was cut by 0 bases, the J end by 7 bases, with 12 bases between. DNA for the CDR3: TGTGCCTGGAGTGTACTGCGGGATAGCGGGGAGCTGTTTTTT. This translates into CAWSVLRDSGELFF.

Concerning this clone itself: Other DNA sequences of this sample code for an identical CDR3. This rearrangement joins TRBV9 to TRBJ2-1; D unresolved. Trimming pared 1 base from V and 0 bases from J, leaving 5 bases between. Germline V CDR1 and CDR2: SGDLS, YYNGEE. The CDR3 has 14 residues. This CDR3 is CASSVRSSYNEQFF. CDR3 DNA: TGTGCCAGCAGCGTACGGAGCTCCTACAATGAGCAGTTCTTC.

This clone was found a few times. The chain joins TRBV6-1 to TRBJ1-5; D unresolved. Germline values: CDR1 MNHNS, CDR2 SASEGT. The CDR3 consists of 12 residues. Trimming took 1 base from V and 9 from J, leaving 7 bases between them. The CDR3 protein is CASSEDVRPQHF. In nucleotides, the CDR3 is TGTGCCAGCAGTGAAGATGTCCGGCCCCAGCATTTT.

The gene calls are TRBV19 and TRBJ1-3; D is perhaps TRBD1 (5 bases). V was clipped by 8 bases and J by 1 base, with 9 bases between them. CDR1 LNHDA and CDR2 SQIVND come from the germline V gene (reference sequence). The CDR3 loop spans 13 amino acids. In nucleotides, the CDR3 is TGTGCCAGTGAACAGGCTTCTGGAAACACCATATATTTT. Translating gives CASEQASGNTIYF.

The rearrangement links TRBV25-1 to TRBJ2-5; 7 bases fit TRBD1. Germline assignment: CDR1 MGHDK and CDR2 SYGVNS. V dropped 3 bases and J dropped 4; count of bases not matched to a gene: 8. The CDR3 totals 15 residues. The CDR3 region is CASSEGAGGAETQYF. In DNA, the CDR3 is TGTGCCAGCAGTGAGGGGGCAGGGGGAGCAGAGACCCAGTACTTC.

The chain carries TRBV14 and TRBJ2-5, with D possibly matching TRBD2 (5 bases). The CDR3 has 13 amino acids. Between the trimmed V and J ends, which lost 2 bases and 5 bases, there was a span of 9 bases. Germline CDR1 SGHDN, CDR2 FVKESK. This CDR3 is CASSQQTGETQYF. The CDR3 coding sequence is TGTGCCAGCAGCCAACAGACGGGGGAGACCCAGTACTTC.

The rearrangement uses TRBV10-3 and TRBJ1-5, with D tentatively TRBD1 (5 bases). The CDR3 spans 13 residues. Trimming pared 10 bases from V and 5 bases from J, leaving 15 bases between. Germline CDR1 and CDR2: ENHRY and SYGVKD. In DNA, the CDR3 is TGTGCCACCCAGGGTAGCCAGGATCAGCCCCAGCATTTT. It yields the protein CATQGSQDQPQHF.

The V call is TRBV6-6, the J call TRBJ2-7; the match to TRBD2 covers 7 bases. The junction had 6 bases not matched to a gene; V was cut back by 0 bases and J by 4 bases. Germline CDR1 reads MNHNY; CDR2 reads SVGAGI (reference sequence). This CDR3 spans 15 amino acids. The CDR3 DNA reads TGTGCCAGCAGTTACTCGGGAGGGAGTGAGTACGAGCAGTACGTC. It codes for CASSYSGGSEYEQYV.

This clone was recorded only once. This chain joins TRBV3-1 (or the pseudogene TRBV3-2) and TRBJ2-7, with D perhaps TRBD2 (5 bases). Germline CDR1 reads LGHDT; CDR2 reads YNNKEL (reference sequence). The CDR3 covers 12 residues. The V gene lost 1 base and the J gene lost 4 bases, with 5 bases spanning the gap. The CDR3 DNA reads TGTGCCAGCAGCCAAGGGGAGTACGAGCAGTACTTC. Encoded protein: CASSQGEYEQYF.

The genes are TRBV18 and TRBJ2-7, with 7 bases matching TRBD1. The CDR3 contains 14 residues. With V trimmed by 9 bases and J by 2 bases, 10 bases remained unmatched. Germline-derived CDR1 and CDR2 are KGHSH and LQKENI. Here the CDR3 DNA reads TGTGCCAGTCATATTCCGGGACAGACCTACGAGCAGTACTTC. It is translated as CASHIPGQTYEQYF. Full variable domain (missing parts from reference TRBV18 and TRBJ2-7): NAGVMQNPRHLVRRRGQEARLRCSPMKGHSHVYWYRQLPEEGLKFMVYLQKENIIDESGMPKERFSAEFPKEGPSILRIQQVVRGDSAAYFCASHIPGQTYEQYFGPGTRLTVT.